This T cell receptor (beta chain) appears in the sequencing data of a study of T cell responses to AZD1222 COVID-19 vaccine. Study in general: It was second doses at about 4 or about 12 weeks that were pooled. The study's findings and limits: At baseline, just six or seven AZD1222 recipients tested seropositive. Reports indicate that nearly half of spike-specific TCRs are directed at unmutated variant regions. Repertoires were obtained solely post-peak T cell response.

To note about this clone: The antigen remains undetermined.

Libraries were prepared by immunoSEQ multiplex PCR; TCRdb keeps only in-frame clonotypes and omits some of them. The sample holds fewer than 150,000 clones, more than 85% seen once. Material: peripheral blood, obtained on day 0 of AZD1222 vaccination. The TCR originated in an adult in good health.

CDR3 bases: TGTGCCAGCAGCCCTCAAGGAGACACTGAAGCTTTCTTT. Its protein product is CASSPQGDTEAFF. The chain couples TRBV2 to TRBJ1-1; the D is unclear. The V gene lost 6 bases and the J gene lost 3 bases, with 11 bases spanning the gap. The CDR3 extends over 13 amino acids. CDR1 and CDR2 (germline): SNHLY, FYNNEI.